This T cell receptor beta chain is from a study of shared clonotypes between healthy human individuals. Using around 180 ng DNA, approximately 30,000 T cell genomes, the sorted-subset replicate PCRs were run. Repertoires were generated with immunoSEQ multiplex PCR, while TCRdb's copy carries only in-frame clones and drops some. The profile shows approximately 320,000 clones, roughly 84% of them singletons. The CDR3 has 16 residues. Trimming stripped 1 base from V and 0 bases from J, with 12 bases between. The germline CDR1 and CDR2 sequences are SEHNR and FQNEAQ (reference sequence). This clone was observed once.

The V and J genes are TRBV7-9 and TRBJ2-5, with unresolved D. The TCR was taken from a man between 18 and 35 years old in good health. The material sequenced was memory CD8+ T cells sorted from blood. Subset reported: CD45RO+ cells pooled with CCR7-negative TemRA cells. The CDR3 region is CASSLVHFPHQETQYF. CDR3 nucleotides: TGTGCCAGCAGCTTAGTCCATTTCCCCCACCAAGAGACCCAGTACTTC.